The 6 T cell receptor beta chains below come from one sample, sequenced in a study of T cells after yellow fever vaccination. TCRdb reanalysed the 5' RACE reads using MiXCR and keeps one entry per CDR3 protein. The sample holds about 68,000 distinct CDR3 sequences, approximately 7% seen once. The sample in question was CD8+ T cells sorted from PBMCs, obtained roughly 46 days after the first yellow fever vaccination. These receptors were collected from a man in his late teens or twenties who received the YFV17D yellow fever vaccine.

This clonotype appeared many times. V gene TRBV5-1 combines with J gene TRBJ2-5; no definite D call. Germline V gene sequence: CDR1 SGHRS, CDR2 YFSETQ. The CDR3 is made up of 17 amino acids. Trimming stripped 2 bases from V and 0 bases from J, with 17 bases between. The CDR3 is CASSLTPVSEYQETQYF. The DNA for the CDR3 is TGCGCCAGCAGCTTAACCCCGGTCTCTGAGTACCAAGAGACCCAGTACTTC.

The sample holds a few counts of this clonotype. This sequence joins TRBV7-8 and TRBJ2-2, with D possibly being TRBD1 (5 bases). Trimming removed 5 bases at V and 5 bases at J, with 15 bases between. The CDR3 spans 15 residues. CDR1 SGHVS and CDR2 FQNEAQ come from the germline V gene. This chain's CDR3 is CASSPVGSGTGELFF. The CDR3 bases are TGTGCCAGCAGCCCAGTGGGGTCAGGGACCGGGGAGCTGTTTTTT.

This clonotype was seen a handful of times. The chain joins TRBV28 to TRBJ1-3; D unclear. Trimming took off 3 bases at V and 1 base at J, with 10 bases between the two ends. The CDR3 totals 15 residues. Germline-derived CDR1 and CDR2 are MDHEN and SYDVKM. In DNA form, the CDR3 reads TGTGCCAGCAGTTTTCCGGTTGAGTCTGGAAACACCATATATTTT. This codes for CASSFPVESGNTIYF.

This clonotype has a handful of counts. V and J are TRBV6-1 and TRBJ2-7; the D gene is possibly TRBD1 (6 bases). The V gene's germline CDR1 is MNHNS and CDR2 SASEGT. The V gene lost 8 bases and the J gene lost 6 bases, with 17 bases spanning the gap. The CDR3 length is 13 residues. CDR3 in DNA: TGTGCCAGCGGACCTGGCAGGGGATCCGAGCAGTACGTC. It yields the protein CASGPGRGSEQYV.

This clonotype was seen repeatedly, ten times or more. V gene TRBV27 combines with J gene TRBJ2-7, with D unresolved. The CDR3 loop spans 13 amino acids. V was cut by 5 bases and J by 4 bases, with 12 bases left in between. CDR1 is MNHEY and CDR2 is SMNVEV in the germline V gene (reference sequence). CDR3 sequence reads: CASSMGFAYEQYF. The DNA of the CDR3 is TGTGCCAGCAGTATGGGATTCGCATACGAGCAGTACTTC.

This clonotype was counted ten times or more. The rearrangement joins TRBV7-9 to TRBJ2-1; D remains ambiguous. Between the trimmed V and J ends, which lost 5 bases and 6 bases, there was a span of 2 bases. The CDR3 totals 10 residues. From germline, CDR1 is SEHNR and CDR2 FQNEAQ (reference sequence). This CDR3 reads CASSGNEQFF. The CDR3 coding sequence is TGTGCCAGCAGCGGCAATGAGCAGTTCTTC.